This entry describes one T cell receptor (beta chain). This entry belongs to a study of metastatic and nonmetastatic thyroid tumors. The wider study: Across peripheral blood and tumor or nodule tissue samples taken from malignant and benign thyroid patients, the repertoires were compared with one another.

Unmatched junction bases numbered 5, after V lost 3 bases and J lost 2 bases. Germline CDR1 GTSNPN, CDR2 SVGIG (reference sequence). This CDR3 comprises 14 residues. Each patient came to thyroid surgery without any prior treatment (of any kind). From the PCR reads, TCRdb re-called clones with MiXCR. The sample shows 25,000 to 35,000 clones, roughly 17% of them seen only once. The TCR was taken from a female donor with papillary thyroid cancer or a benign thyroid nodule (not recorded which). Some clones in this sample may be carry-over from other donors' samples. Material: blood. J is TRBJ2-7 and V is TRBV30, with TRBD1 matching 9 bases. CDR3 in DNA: TGTGCCTGGAGGAAGACAGGGGGGGCCTACGAGCAGTACTTC. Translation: CAWRKTGGAYEQYF.